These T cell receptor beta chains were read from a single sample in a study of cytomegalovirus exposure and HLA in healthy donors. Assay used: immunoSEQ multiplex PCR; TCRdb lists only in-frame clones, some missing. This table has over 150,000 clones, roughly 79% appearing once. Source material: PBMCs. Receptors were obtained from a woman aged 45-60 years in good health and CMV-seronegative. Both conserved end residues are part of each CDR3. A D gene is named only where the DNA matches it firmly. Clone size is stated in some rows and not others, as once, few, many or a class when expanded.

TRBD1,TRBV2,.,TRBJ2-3,CASSGQVTDTQYF,TGTGCCAGCTCGGGACAGGTTACAGATACGCAGTATTTT
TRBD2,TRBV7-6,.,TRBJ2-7,CASSSATSGGAWYEQYF,TGTGCCAGCAGCTCAGCGACTAGCGGGGGGGCCTGGTACGAGCAGTACTTC
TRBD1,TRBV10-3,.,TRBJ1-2,CAIRSGTGVNYGYTF,TGTGCCATCAGATCCGGGACAGGGGTTAACTATGGCTACACCTTC
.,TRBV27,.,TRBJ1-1,CASSLGTANTEAFF,TGTGCCAGCAGTTTAGGCACAGCGAACACTGAAGCTTTCTTT
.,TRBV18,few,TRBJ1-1,CASSPQWQMNTEAFF,TGTGCCAGCTCACCCCAGTGGCAGATGAACACTGAAGCTTTCTTT
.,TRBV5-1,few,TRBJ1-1,CASSSGGRTEAFF,TGCGCCAGCAGCTCCGGGGGTCGGACTGAAGCTTTCTTT
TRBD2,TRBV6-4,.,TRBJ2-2,CASSVDSGRSNTGELFF,TGTGCCAGCAGTGTGGATAGCGGGAGGTCAAACACCGGGGAGCTGTTTTTT
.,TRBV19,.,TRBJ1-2,CATLIGGINYGYTF,TGTGCCACCTTAATTGGAGGGATTAACTATGGCTACACCTTC
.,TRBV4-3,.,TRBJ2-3,CASSQDPRTTDTQYF,TGCGCCAGCAGCCAAGATCCCCGGACTACAGATACGCAGTATTTT
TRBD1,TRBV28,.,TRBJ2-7,CASTPTGGSYEQYF,TGTGCCAGCACCCCGACAGGGGGGTCCTACGAGCAGTACTTC
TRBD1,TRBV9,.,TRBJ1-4,CAGSSRTGGEKLFF,TGTGCCGGCAGCAGCCGGACAGGGGGCGAAAAACTGTTTTTT
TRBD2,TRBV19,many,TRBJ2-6,CASSIGTSGRAGANVLTF,TGTGCCAGTAGTATCGGGACTAGCGGGAGGGCTGGGGCCAACGTCCTGACTTTC
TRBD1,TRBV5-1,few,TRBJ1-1,CASSETGPNTEAFF,TGCGCCAGCAGCGAGACAGGGCCAAACACTGAAGCTTTCTTT
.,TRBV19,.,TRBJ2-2,CASSIDFRARSTGELFF,TGTGCCAGTAGTATAGATTTCAGGGCGAGGAGCACCGGGGAGCTGTTTTTT
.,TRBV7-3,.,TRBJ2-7,CASSQTGGLYEQYF,TGTGCCAGCAGCCAAACCGGGGGTTTATACGAGCAGTACTTC